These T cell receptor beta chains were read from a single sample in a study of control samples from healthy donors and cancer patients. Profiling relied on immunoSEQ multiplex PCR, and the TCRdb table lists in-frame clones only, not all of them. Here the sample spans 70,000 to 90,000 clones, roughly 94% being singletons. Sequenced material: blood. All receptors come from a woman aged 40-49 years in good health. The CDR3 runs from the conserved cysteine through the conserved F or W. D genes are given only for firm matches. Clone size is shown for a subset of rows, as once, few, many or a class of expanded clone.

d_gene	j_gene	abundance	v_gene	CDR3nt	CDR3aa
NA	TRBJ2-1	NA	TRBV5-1	TGCGCCAGCAGCTTGGGGGGGCTGATTCAGTACAATGAGCAGTTCTTC	CASSLGGLIQYNEQFF
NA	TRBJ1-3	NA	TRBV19	TGTGCCAGTACTGTCTCTTCAGGTGGAAACACCATATATTTT	CASTVSSGGNTIYF
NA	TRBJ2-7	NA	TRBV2	TGTGCCAGCGGGTGGGACATGAGCTACGAGCAGTACTTC	CASGWDMSYEQYF
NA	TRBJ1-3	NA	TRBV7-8	TGTGCCAGCAGCTTAAAACTTGACAACCTTGGAAACACCATATATTTT	CASSLKLDNLGNTIYF
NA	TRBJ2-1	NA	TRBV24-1	TGTGCCACCGGGCGGGGAAGGGCCTACAATGAGCAGTTCTTC	CATGRGRAYNEQFF
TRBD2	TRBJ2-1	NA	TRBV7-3	TGTGCCAGCAGCTTACTGGGGGGGACTTACAATGAGCAGTTCTTC	CASSLLGGTYNEQFF
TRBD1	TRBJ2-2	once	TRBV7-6	TGTGCCAGCAGCTTACCCCAGGGGGAGAACACCGGGGAGCTGTTTTTT	CASSLPQGENTGELFF
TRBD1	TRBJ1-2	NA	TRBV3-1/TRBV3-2	TGTGCCAGCAGCGGGGACAGGGACTATGGCTACACCTTC	CASSGDRDYGYTF
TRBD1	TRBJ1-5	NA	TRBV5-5	TGTGCCAGCAGCTCCGGGACAGGGTTTCAGCCCCAGCATTTT	CASSSGTGFQPQHF
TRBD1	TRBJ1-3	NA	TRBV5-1	TGCGCCAGCAGCTCGGGACAGGGGGCTGGAAACACCATATATTTT	CASSSGQGAGNTIYF
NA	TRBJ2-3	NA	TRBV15	TGTGCCACCAGCAGAGGAGAGGGGCCAGATACGCAGTATTTT	CATSRGEGPDTQYF
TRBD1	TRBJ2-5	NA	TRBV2	TGTGCCACCGGACAGGGGCAAGAGACCCAGTACTTC	CATGQGQETQYF
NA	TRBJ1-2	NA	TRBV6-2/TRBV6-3	TGTGCCAGCAGTTACTCGGCCGAGGACAACTATGGCTACACCTTC	CASSYSAEDNYGYTF
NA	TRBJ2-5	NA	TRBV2	TGTGCCAGCAGTGTTCAGAAAGAGACCCAGTACTTC	CASSVQKETQYF
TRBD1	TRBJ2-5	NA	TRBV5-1	TGCGCCAGCAGCTCGACAGGGTTCTACCAAGAGACCCAGTACTTC	CASSSTGFYQETQYF
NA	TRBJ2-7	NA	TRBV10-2	TGCGCCAGCAGTGACCACGGCTACGAGCAGTACTTC	CASSDHGYEQYF
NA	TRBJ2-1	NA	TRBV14	TGTGCCAGCAGCCAGCGGGAACCCTACAATGAGCAGTTCTTC	CASSQREPYNEQFF
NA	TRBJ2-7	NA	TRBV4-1	TGCGCCAGCAGCCAAGGGACGGTGGACTACGAGCAGTACTTC	CASSQGTVDYEQYF
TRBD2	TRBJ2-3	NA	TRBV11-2	TGTGCCAGCAGCGGAGAAGGCGGGGGAGGCACAGATACGCAGTATTTT	CASSGEGGGGTDTQYF
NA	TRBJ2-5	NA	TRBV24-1	TGTGCCACGGCGGCAGGGGTTTCCCTAGGGACCGCGTACCAAGAGACCCAGTACTTC	CATAAGVSLGTAYQETQYF
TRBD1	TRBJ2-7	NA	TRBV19	TGTGCCAGTAGTACCTGGGACAGGGGGGAACAGTACTTC	CASSTWDRGEQYF
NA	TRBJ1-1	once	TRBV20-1	TGCAGTCCTCGTCCTGAAGCTTTCTTT	CSPRPEAFF
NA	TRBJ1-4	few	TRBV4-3	TGCGCCAGCAGCCAAGCTAATAATGAAAAACTGTTTTTT	CASSQANNEKLFF
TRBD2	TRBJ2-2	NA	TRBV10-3	TGTGCCAGTCGAGGGCGGACTAGCGGCAACACCGGGGAGCTGTTTTTT	CASRGRTSGNTGELFF
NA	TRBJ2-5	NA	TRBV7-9	TGTGCCAGCTGGTCGTCCGTTGGGGAGACCCAGTACTTC	CASWSSVGETQYF
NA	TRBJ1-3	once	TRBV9	TGTGCCAGCAGCGCCCAGGAGTTCTCTGGAAACACCATATATTTT	CASSAQEFSGNTIYF
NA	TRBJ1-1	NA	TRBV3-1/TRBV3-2	TGTGCCAGCAGCCAAGCCGCGGGGGCGTCAACTGAAGCTTTCTTT	CASSQAAGASTEAFF
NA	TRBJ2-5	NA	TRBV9	TGTGCCAGCAGCCCACGACAGGCGAGCTTTTCGAGTCGGACCCAGTACTTC	CASSPRQASFSSRTQYF
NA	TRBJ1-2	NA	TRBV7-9	TGTGCCAGCAGCCCTACCGGGACAAAATTCTATGGCTACACCTTC	CASSPTGTKFYGYTF
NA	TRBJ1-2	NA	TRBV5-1	TGCGCCAGCAGCTTCGGGGGCGATGGCTACACCTTC	CASSFGGDGYTF
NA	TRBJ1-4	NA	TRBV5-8	TGTGCCAGCAGCTCGTGGCCAAATAATGAAAAACTGTTTTTT	CASSSWPNNEKLFF
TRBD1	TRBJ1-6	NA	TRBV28	TGTGCCAGCATAACAGGGGACTTTAATTCACCCCTCCACTTT	CASITGDFNSPLHF
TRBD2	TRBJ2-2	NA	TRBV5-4	TGTGCCAGCAGCTTTCCGGGGGGAGGCACCGGGGAGCTGTTTTTT	CASSFPGGGTGELFF
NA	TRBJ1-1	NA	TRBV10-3	TGTGCCATCAGAGGGGGGGTGTACACTGAAGCTTTCTTT	CAIRGGVYTEAFF
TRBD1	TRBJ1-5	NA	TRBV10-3	TGTGCCATCAGTGAGGGACAGGACAATCAGCCCCAGCATTTT	CAISEGQDNQPQHF
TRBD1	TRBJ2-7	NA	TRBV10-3	TGTGCCATCAGTGAGCCCGGACAGGGCCCCTACGAGCAGTACTTC	CAISEPGQGPYEQYF
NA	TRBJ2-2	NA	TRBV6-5	TGTGCCGGACAGCGTTCGTCGAGCACCGGGGAGCTGTTTTTT	CAGQRSSSTGELFF
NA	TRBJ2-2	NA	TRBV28	TGTGCCAGCAGGACCGGGAGCGCGAACACCGGGGAGCTGTTTTTT	CASRTGSANTGELFF
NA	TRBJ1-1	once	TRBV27	TGTGCCAGCAGTCTCAGGGGAATGAACACTGAAGCTTTCTTT	CASSLRGMNTEAFF
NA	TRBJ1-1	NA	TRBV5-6	TGTGCCAGCAGCTCCACGAACAGGGTAACTGAAGCTTTCTTT	CASSSTNRVTEAFF
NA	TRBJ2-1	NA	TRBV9	TGTGCCAGCAGCGTGAGCGGAAGGACAGAGCAGTTCTTC	CASSVSGRTEQFF
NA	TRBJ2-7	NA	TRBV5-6	TGTGCCAGCAGCTTGGGTAGCGTAAGCTCCTACGAGCAGTACTTC	CASSLGSVSSYEQYF
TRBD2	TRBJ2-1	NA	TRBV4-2	TGTGCCAGCAGCCAAGAGGTCGTTGATAGCGGGGGGGGCAATGAGCAGTTCTTC	CASSQEVVDSGGGNEQFF
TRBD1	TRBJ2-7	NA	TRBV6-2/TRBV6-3	TGTGCCAGCAGTTACTCAGGACAGGGCTACGAGCAGTACTTC	CASSYSGQGYEQYF
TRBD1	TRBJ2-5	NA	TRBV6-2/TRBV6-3	TGTGCCAGCAGTTCCCACGGCGACAGGGTGTTCGGGACCCAGTACTTC	CASSSHGDRVFGTQYF
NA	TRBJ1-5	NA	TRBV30	TGTGCCTGGGGACAGTCTCTTAATCAGCCCCAGCATTTT	CAWGQSLNQPQHF
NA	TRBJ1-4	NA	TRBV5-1	TGCGCCAGCAGCTTGCAGTTAACTAATGAAAAACTGTTTTTT	CASSLQLTNEKLFF
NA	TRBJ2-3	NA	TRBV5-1	TGCGCCAGCAGCTTGGCAGGGGGGTATACAGATACGCAGTATTTT	CASSLAGGYTDTQYF
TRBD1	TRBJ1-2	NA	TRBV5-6	TGTGCCAGCACCTCGGACAGGGATGCCGTCAACTATGGCTACACCTTC	CASTSDRDAVNYGYTF
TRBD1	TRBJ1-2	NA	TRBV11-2	TGTGCCAGCAGCCGGGACAGGGACAGAGGCTACACCTTC	CASSRDRDRGYTF
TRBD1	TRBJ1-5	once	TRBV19	TGTGCCAGTACCACCAAGACAGGGGCCCATCAGCCCCAGCATTTT	CASTTKTGAHQPQHF
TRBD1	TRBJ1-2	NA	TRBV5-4	TGTGCCACCCAAAGGGACAGGGGAAGGGGAACGCGCGGCTACACCTTC	CATQRDRGRGTRGYTF
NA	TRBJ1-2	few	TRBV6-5	TGTGCCAGCAGCCCGGGGGCCTCGGAGGGCTACACCTTC	CASSPGASEGYTF
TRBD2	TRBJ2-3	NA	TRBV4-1	TGCGCCAGCAGCCAATTAGCGGGAGGCGTGACAGATACGCAGTATTTT	CASSQLAGGVTDTQYF
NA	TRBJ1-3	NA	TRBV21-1	TGTGCCAGCAGAAAAAAGTTGCCAGGGGGGGCTGGAAACACCATATATTTT	CASRKKLPGGAGNTIYF
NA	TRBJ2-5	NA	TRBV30	TGTGCCTGGGGAGGGGCCCGGACAGGAGAAGAGACCCAGTACTTC	CAWGGARTGEETQYF
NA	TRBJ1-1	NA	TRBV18	TGTGCCAGCTCACCAGCCCGGCAACTGAACACTGAAGCTTTCTTT	CASSPARQLNTEAFF
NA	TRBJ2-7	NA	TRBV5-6	TGTGCCAGCAGCTTGTATCGGAGGGTAGGGGAGCAGTACTTC	CASSLYRRVGEQYF